This T cell receptor (beta chain) comes out of a study of monozygotic twins with inflammatory bowel disease. Notes on the study in general: Subtypes among T cells remained indistinguishable. There were differing immunosuppressive treatments, which may have added variability to patient repertoires.

Notes on this clonotype: Its cognate antigen is unknown.

Two nested PCRs, of approximately 16 and 10 cycles, processed TCRalpha and TCRbeta cDNA. Each CDR3 protein gets one entry in TCRdb, which reprocessed the 5' RACE reads and gives no DNA. The record lists 300,000 to 350,000 distinct CDR3 sequences, of which the ten most abundant hold roughly 2%. CDR1 and CDR2 (germline): MRHNA, SNTAGT. CDR3 length: 18 residues. V and J are TRBV6-4 and TRBJ2-1; TCRdb names TRBD2, which stays unverified in the absence of DNA. This TCR came from a human donor with ulcerative colitis or Crohn's disease, or a healthy co-twin of an affected twin (not recorded which). The sample was blood. CDR3: CASPRGLVGDSGNNEQFF.